The clone carrying this T cell receptor beta chain was found a few times. The antigen remains unidentified. TCRdb keeps only in-frame clones here, not all; method: immunoSEQ multiplex PCR. The table lists around 180,000 clones, approximately 92% of them singletons. This sample was included in a study of T cell responses to AZD1222 COVID-19 vaccine. About the study: Pooled samples include second doses given at about 4 or 12 weeks. Regarding the study as a whole: Among the donors, most were white British and more were female, and clonal diversity was possibly underestimated. It was only after the peak T cell response that any repertoires were sampled. Regions left unmutated in variants are reportedly the target of nearly half of spike-specific TCRs.

Germline V CDR1 and CDR2: GTSNPN, SVGIG (reference sequence). Trimming took off 2 bases at V and 0 bases at J, with 4 bases between the two ends. The CDR3 is 12 amino acids. The receptor was derived from an adult in good health. V is TRBV30 and J is TRBJ1-1; no firm D call. The sample consisted of peripheral blood, taken on day 0 of AZD1222 vaccination. The CDR3 sequence is CAWSPLNTEAFF. The CDR3 DNA follows: TGTGCCTGGAGTCCTTTGAACACTGAAGCTTTCTTT. The full variable domain, its missing parts supplied by reference TRBV30 and TRBJ1-1, is SQTIHQWPATLVQPVGSPLSLECTVEGTSNPNLYWYRQAAGRGLQLLFYSVGIGQISSEVPQNLSASRPQDRQFILSSKKLLLSDSGFYLCAWSPLNTEAFFGQGTRLTVV.